Each of the 14 T cell receptor beta chains below was sequenced from the same sample in a study of cytomegalovirus exposure and HLA in healthy donors. 60 Vbeta and 13 Jbeta primers were used in PCR. Using immunoSEQ multiplex PCR, the repertoire was profiled, and TCRdb retains in-frame clones only, with some absent. The repertoire holds some 98,000 clones, with more than 60% as singletons. Source material: PBMCs. Source of these receptors: a man in his fifties or sixties in good health and CMV-seronegative.

The chain joins TRBV7-2 to TRBJ2-3; D possibly corresponds to TRBD2 (5 bases). Germline V lookup: CDR1 SGHTA, CDR2 FQGNSA. Trimming left V 4 bases short and J 2 bases short, with 13 bases between. The CDR3 extends over 15 amino acids. The CDR3 DNA follows: TGTGCCAGCAGCTATAGGGCGGGTATCACAGATACGCAGTATTTT. This gives the protein CASSYRAGITDTQYF.

The sample holds a few counts of this clone. The rearrangement joins TRBV6-5 to TRBJ2-5; possible D gene TRBD2, 7 bases. CDR1 and CDR2 (germline): MNHEY, SVGAGI. The V gene lost 4 bases and the J gene lost 5 bases, with 14 bases spanning the gap. This CDR3 has 14 residues. The CDR3 reads CASSWGGRDETQYF. For the CDR3, the DNA is TGTGCCAGCAGTTGGGGGGGCAGGGATGAGACCCAGTACTTC.

This clone was counted between two and nine times. The chain links TRBV7-9 to TRBJ2-6; TRBD2 agrees at 7 bases. In germline, CDR1 is SEHNR, CDR2 FQNEAQ (reference sequence). The CDR3 is made up of 14 amino acids. The junction had 6 bases not matched to a gene; V was cut back by 11 bases and J by 2 bases. CDR3 nucleotide sequence: TGTGCCTCCTCCCGGGGGGCTGGGGCCAACGTCCTGACTTTC. It is translated as CASSRGAGANVLTF.

The V call is TRBV28, the J call TRBJ2-7, with 11 bases that match TRBD2. Germline values: CDR1 MDHEN, CDR2 SYDVKM. The CDR3 is 15 residues long. V lost 3 bases, J lost 6 bases, and 7 bases stayed unmatched. The CDR3 loop is CASSFGSGGASEQYF. The CDR3 DNA reads as TGTGCCAGCAGTTTTGGTAGCGGGGGGGCCTCCGAGCAGTACTTC.

This sequence joins TRBV18 and TRBJ2-7, with a possible D match to TRBD2 (5 bases). The germline CDR1 and CDR2 sequences are KGHSH and LQKENI. The CDR3 is 11 amino acids. The V and J ends lost 6 bases and 5 bases respectively, with 8 bases between them. The CDR3 here is CASSSGDEQYF. CDR3 nucleotides: TGTGCCAGCTCTTCCGGGGACGAGCAGTACTTC.

This chain connects TRBV5-1 to TRBJ2-2; TRBD1 might be the D (5 bases). This CDR3 spans 15 amino acids. Trimming left V 2 bases short and J 0 bases short, with 8 bases between. CDR1 and CDR2 from the germline V gene are SGHRS and YFSETQ. The CDR3 reads CASSFRVANTGELFF. The CDR3 nucleotides are TGCGCCAGCAGCTTCAGGGTGGCGAACACCGGGGAGCTGTTTTTT.

V is TRBV6-1 and J is TRBJ2-7, with unresolved D. V lost 3 bases and J lost 6, with 6 bases in between. Germline-derived CDR1 and CDR2 are MNHNS and SASEGT. The CDR3 totals 11 residues. In DNA, the CDR3 is TGTGCCAGCAGTGAGTTGGCCGAGCAGTACTTC. Amino acid sequence: CASSELAEQYF.

The chain joins TRBV19 to TRBJ2-2, with a weak D call TRBD1 (6 bases). Germline loops: CDR1 LNHDA, CDR2 SQIVND (reference sequence). V lost 3 bases to trimming and J lost 0 bases, with 17 bases between them. The CDR3 contains 18 residues. For the CDR3, the DNA is TGTGCCAGTAGTATGAGGGGGTATAATCTGACGAACACCGGGGAGCTGTTTTTT. As protein: CASSMRGYNLTNTGELFF.

This rearrangement joins TRBV9 to TRBJ2-3, with 7 bases matching TRBD2. The V gene end was trimmed by 2 bases and the J gene end by 2 bases; junction bases not matched to a gene: 5. Germline V CDR1 and CDR2: SGDLS, YYNGEE. The CDR3 has 15 residues. The CDR3 DNA sequence: TGTGCCAGCAGCGTTGGAGCGGGAAACACAGATACGCAGTATTTT. Translated, it gives CASSVGAGNTDTQYF.

The genes are TRBV9 and TRBJ2-1, with 13 nucleotides matching TRBD2. The CDR3 runs 20 residues. Germline CDR1 and CDR2: SGDLS and YYNGEE. V shed 1 base and J 2 bases; nucleotides not matched to a gene: 12. CDR3 sequence reads: CASSVNPRLAGGPTYNEQFF. DNA for the CDR3: TGTGCCAGCAGCGTAAACCCTCGACTAGCGGGAGGCCCCACCTACAATGAGCAGTTCTTC.

The chain uses TRBV5-4 and TRBJ2-6; D uncertain. Trimming cost V 9 bases and J 0 bases, with 16 bases left between them. The CDR3 spans 16 residues. Germline CDR1 is SGHNT and CDR2 is YYREEE (reference sequence). CDR3 sequence reads: CATSIVRLSGANVLTF. CDR3 sequence (DNA): TGTGCCACCTCGATAGTCCGCCTCTCTGGGGCCAACGTCCTGACTTTC.

The V and J genes are TRBV7-2 and TRBJ2-2; TRBD2 aligns across 9 bases. The CDR3 is 18 amino acids. After removal of 8 bases from V and 4 bases from J, the junction contained 17 bases not matched to a gene. The germline CDR1 and CDR2 sequences are SGHTA and FQGNSA. The CDR3 DNA sequence: TGTGCCAGCGGATACAGCGGGGGGCCAATACCTAGCACCGGGGAGCTGTTTTTT. This translates into CASGYSGGPIPSTGELFF. Combining the CDR3 with reference TRBV7-2 and TRBJ2-2 gives the whole variable domain GAGVSQSPSNKVTEKGKDVELRCDPISGHTALYWYRQSLGQGLEFLIYFQGNSAPDKSGLPSDRFSAERTGGSVSTLTIQRTQQEDSAVYLCASGYSGGPIPSTGELFFGEGSRLTVL.

The genes are TRBV5-1 and TRBJ2-5; TRBD1 agrees at 7 bases. The better agreement between TRBJ2-7 and the DNA end casts doubt on the J call. CDR1 is SGHRS and CDR2 is YFSETQ in the germline V gene. The CDR3 has 14 amino acids. CDR3 in amino acids: CASRSRTGTYEQYF. For the CDR3, the DNA is TGCGCCAGCAGATCAAGGACAGGAACCTACGAGCAGTACTTC.

CDR3 sequence (DNA): TGTGCCAGTAGTCTCCGGGACTTCGATGAAAAACTGTTTTTT. This encodes CASSLRDFDEKLFF. The chain is built from TRBV19 and TRBJ1-4; TRBD1 is a possible D gene (5 bases). The ends were cut back, 5 bases at V and 6 bases at J, with 13 bases in the middle. The CDR3 totals 14 residues. CDR1 LNHDA and CDR2 SQIVND come from the germline V gene (reference sequence).